This TCR beta chain was profiled in a study of control samples from healthy donors and cancer patients. TCRdb's table, derived via immunoSEQ multiplex PCR, lists solely in-frame clones and lacks some. Counted here are approximately 110,000 clones, approximately 93% occurring once; the ten biggest clones make up less than 9%. This clonotype originated in a woman aged 18-29 years in good health. The sequenced sample was blood.

CDR3 in DNA: TGTGCCAGCAGCTTAAGCGGGGGGGCGTTTGATGAGCAGTTCTTC. Its protein product is CASSLSGGAFDEQFF. The chain couples TRBV7-8 to TRBJ2-1, with TRBD2 identical over 10 bases. Trimming removed 2 bases from V and 8 bases from J; junction bases left unmatched: 6. There are 15 residues in the CDR3. Germline V lookup: CDR1 SGHVS, CDR2 FQNEAQ.